This passage covers 23 T cell receptor beta chains from one sample sequenced in a study of T cell repertoires in cytomegalovirus infection. Via MiXCR, TCRdb re-called the reads, giving one row per CDR3 protein. This table has fewer than 550,000 distinct CDR3 sequences, around 27% appearing once. Sample: PBMCs. These receptors came from a human donor in good health (CMV status not recorded). Some clones in this sample may be carry-over from other donors' samples.

This clonotype came up a few times. This chain joins TRBV10-3 and TRBJ2-1; 7 bases agree with TRBD1. The V and J ends lost 5 bases and 10 bases, in that order; junction bases with no gene match: 5. From germline, CDR1 is ENHRY and CDR2 SYGVKD. The CDR3 consists of 12 residues. CDR3 coding DNA: TGTGCCATCAGTACAGGGGCTGGGGAGCAGTTCTTC. Residues: CAISTGAGEQFF.

Notes on this clonotype: One end of the junction does not line up with germline, which may come from a read error. This sequence joins TRBV10-3 and TRBJ2-1; D remains ambiguous. This CDR3 has 13 residues. In germline, CDR1 is ENHRY, CDR2 SYGVKD. The CDR3 DNA follows: TGTGCCATCAATGAGGTTCCGGCCCATGAGCAGTTCTTC. Translating gives CAINEVPAHEQFF.

There are a few counts of this clonotype. The gene calls are TRBV19 and TRBJ2-1; D is ambiguous. With 3 bases removed from V and 5 bases from J, the gap between germline ends came to 17 bases. This CDR3 contains 16 residues. The germline V gene encodes CDR1 LNHDA and CDR2 SQIVND (reference sequence). The CDR3 DNA follows: TGTGCCAGTAGTATTGTCCGAAAAGCCCCACACAATGAGCAGTTCTTC. This gives the protein CASSIVRKAPHNEQFF.

The chain recombines TRBV12-3 or TRBV12-4 with TRBJ2-1, with D possibly matching TRBD2 (6 bases). CDR3 length equals 17 residues. Trimming removed 3 bases at V and 0 bases at J, with 15 bases between. CDR3 amino acids: CASSLDLGGSSYNEQFF. For the CDR3, the DNA is TGTGCCAGCAGTTTGGACCTTGGGGGGAGCTCCTACAATGAGCAGTTCTTC.

This clonotype was detected a few times. The chain couples TRBV12-3 or TRBV12-4 to TRBJ1-1; D not certain. V was trimmed by 1 base and J by 3 bases, leaving 12 bases between them. The CDR3 is 15 residues long. This chain's CDR3 is CASSLGGDVDTEAFF. The CDR3 DNA reads as TGTGCCAGCAGTTTAGGGGGTGATGTGGACACTGAAGCTTTCTTT.

This clonotype showed up just a few times. V gene TRBV7-2 combines with J gene TRBJ2-2, with 10 positions matching TRBD2. The CDR3 length is 15 residues. J was trimmed by 8 bases and V by 5 bases; bases with no gene match: 8. The germline CDR1 and CDR2 sequences are SGHTA and FQGNSA. The CDR3 here is CASSPPSGGRGELFF. CDR3 DNA sequence: TGTGCCAGCAGCCCCCCTAGCGGGGGCAGGGGGGAGCTGTTTTTT. Using reference TRBV7-2 and TRBJ2-2 for the parts outside the CDR3, the full variable domain is GAGVSQSPSNKVTEKGKDVELRCDPISGHTALYWYRQSLGQGLEFLIYFQGNSAPDKSGLPSDRFSAERTGGSVSTLTIQRTQQEDSAVYLCASSPPSGGRGELFFGEGSRLTVL.

There are many counts of this clonotype. This sequence joins TRBV7-2 and TRBJ2-3, with 12 bases matching TRBD2. Germline V gives CDR1 SGHTA, CDR2 FQGNSA. Unmatched junction bases numbered 5, after V lost 5 bases and J lost 2 bases. The CDR3 has 16 residues. CDR3 sequence (DNA): TGTGCCAGCAGCGGTACTAGCGGGAGGATCACAGATACGCAGTATTTT. It encodes CASSGTSGRITDTQYF.

In its sample, this clonotype was seen a few times. This rearrangement joins TRBV12-3 or TRBV12-4 to TRBJ2-1; D is unclear. The CDR3 contains 15 residues. V was clipped by 6 bases and J by 0 bases, with 12 bases between them. DNA for the CDR3: TGTGCCAGCAGGGACGGGCCCAGCTCCTACAATGAGCAGTTCTTC. Protein: CASRDGPSSYNEQFF.

This chain joins TRBV7-2 and TRBJ2-1; 14 nucleotides match TRBD2. The length of the CDR3 is 17 residues. Looked up from germline, CDR1 is SGHTA and CDR2 is FQGNSA. V was clipped by 6 bases and J by 8 bases; unmatched bases: 12. The CDR3 sequence: CASSRRLAGGPWDEQFF. CDR3 nucleotides: TGTGCCAGCAGTCGACGACTAGCGGGAGGGCCATGGGATGAGCAGTTCTTC.

This clonotype was recorded at least ten times. The CDR3 reads CASSLEVRAGGHEQYF. CDR3 sequence (DNA): TGTGCCAGCAGCTTAGAGGTCCGGGCAGGGGGCCACGAGCAGTACTTC. This sequence joins TRBV7-6 and TRBJ2-7; TRBD1 matches 8 bases. V was clipped by 1 base and J by 5 bases; unmatched bases: 10. Germline CDR1 and CDR2: SGHVS and FNYEAQ. The CDR3 is 16 residues long.

The V and J genes are TRBV7-8 and TRBJ1-1, with 7 bases matching TRBD1. V gave up 3 bases and J gave up 1 base; unmatched junction bases: 2. CDR3 length equals 14 residues. Germline-derived CDR1 and CDR2 are SGHVS and FQNEAQ. CDR3 region: CASSFRTGNTEAFF. The DNA for the CDR3 is TGTGCCAGCAGCTTCCGGACAGGGAACACTGAAGCTTTCTTT.

This clonotype was seen a handful of times. The chain uses TRBV7-9 and TRBJ2-1; D possibly corresponds to TRBD1 (8 bases). V shed 6 bases and J shed 6 bases, with 24 bases lying between them. The germline gives CDR1 SEHNR, CDR2 FQNEAQ (reference sequence). This CDR3 comprises 17 residues. The CDR3 is CASRLHRGTNRSNEQFF. The CDR3 DNA sequence: TGTGCCAGCAGGTTACACAGGGGGACTAACAGAAGCAATGAGCAGTTCTTC.

The rearrangement joins TRBV4-3 to TRBJ1-3, with D uncertain. Trimming shortened V by 0 bases and J by 7 bases, and 10 bases separated the two germline ends. CDR1 and CDR2 from the germline V gene are LGHNA and YSLEER. The CDR3 consists of 14 residues. The CDR3 sequence: CASSQDPRVNTIYF. The CDR3 bases are TGCGCCAGCAGCCAAGATCCTCGGGTTAACACCATATATTTT.

The sample holds a few counts of this clonotype. The chain uses TRBV19 and TRBJ1-5, with D perhaps matching TRBD1 (5 bases). CDR1 and CDR2 from the germline V gene are LNHDA and SQIVND (reference sequence). The V end was cut by 6 bases, the J end by 4 bases, with 22 bases between. The CDR3 has 17 residues. The CDR3 region has the DNA TGTGCCAGTAGCGTCCCGGAGGGGATAATCGGGAATCAGCCCCAGCATTTT. Translating it yields CASSVPEGIIGNQPQHF.

This chain links TRBV29-1 with TRBJ1-2; 7 bases fit TRBD1. The CDR3 runs to 13 residues. The germline CDR1 and CDR2 sequences are SQVTM and ANQGSEA. V dropped 1 base and J dropped 5; count of bases not matched to a gene: 4. In nucleotides, the CDR3 is TGCAGCGTTGAAGGGCTCAGGGGGTATGGCTACACCTTC. As protein: CSVEGLRGYGYTF.

This clonotype occurred many times. This rearrangement joins TRBV11-2 to TRBJ1-1, with D uncertain. The ends were cut back, 1 base at V and 2 bases at J, with 11 bases in the middle. This CDR3 is built from 15 residues. Germline CDR1 and CDR2: SGHAT and FQNNGV. CDR3 in amino acids: CASSLANRGNTEAFF. In DNA form, the CDR3 reads TGTGCCAGCAGCTTAGCCAATAGAGGAAACACTGAAGCTTTCTTT.

The genes are TRBV5-8 and TRBJ1-1, with TRBD1 matching 9 bases. This CDR3 comprises 14 residues. The J segment lost 11 bases and the V segment lost 1 base, leaving 9 bases of the junction unmatched. Germline CDR1 reads SGHTS; CDR2 reads YDEGEE. CDR3 DNA sequence: TGTGCCAGCAGCTTGCCTGGGACAGGGTTGACTGCTTTCTTT. Residues: CASSLPGTGLTAFF. Supplemented by reference TRBV5-8 and TRBJ1-1, the full variable domain reads EAGVTQSPTHLIKTRGQQATLRCSPISGHTSVYWYQQALGLGLQFLLWYDEGEERNRGNFPPRFSGRQFPNYSSELNVNALELEDSALYLCASSLPGTGLTAFFGQGTRLTVV.

The chain couples TRBV12-3 or TRBV12-4 to TRBJ2-5; D may be TRBD2 (5 bases). This CDR3 contains 16 residues. The V end lost 4 bases, the J end lost 4 bases, and 19 bases lay between the germline ends. Written as DNA, the CDR3 is TGTGCCAGCAGTTCCGGGAAGACGTACGTTTCAGAGACCCAGTACTTC. Its protein product is CASSSGKTYVSETQYF.

The rearrangement joins TRBV27 to TRBJ2-3; 10 bases are shared with TRBD1. The germline gives CDR1 MNHEY, CDR2 SMNVEV (reference sequence). This CDR3 is 17 amino acids long. The trim removed 6 bases at V and 1 base at J, leaving 10 bases unmatched. The CDR3 reads CASSPPDRGLGTDTQYF. As DNA, the CDR3 is TGTGCCAGCAGCCCCCCCGACAGGGGGCTGGGCACAGATACGCAGTATTTT.

This rearrangement joins TRBV5-4 to TRBJ1-2; D is unresolved. This CDR3 comprises 14 residues. Trimming took 5 bases from V and 7 from J, leaving 18 bases between them. The germline V gene has CDR1 SGHNT and CDR2 YYREEE (reference sequence). The CDR3 region is CASRHYGDKSGYTF. The CDR3 nucleotides are TGTGCCAGCAGGCACTATGGGGATAAGAGTGGCTACACCTTC.

As regards this clonotype: A single base separates this from a much larger clone, so it may be a read error. The V and J genes are TRBV6-6 and TRBJ1-5, with D maybe TRBD1 (5 bases). Germline V lookup: CDR1 MNHNY, CDR2 SVGAGI (reference sequence). The CDR3 totals 13 residues. Trimming removed 7 bases at V and 4 bases at J, with 11 bases between. CDR3 residues: CASTRGRNQPQHF. The DNA for the CDR3 is TGTGCCAGCACGCGGGGCAGAAATCAGCCCCAGCATTTT.

The sample holds many counts of this clonotype. The chain couples TRBV7-2 to TRBJ1-1, with D perhaps TRBD1 (6 bases). The CDR3 loop spans 16 amino acids. Trimming took off 0 bases at V and 1 base at J, with 12 bases between the two ends. Germline CDR1 is SGHTA and CDR2 is FQGNSA. Written as DNA, the CDR3 is TGTGCCAGCAGCTTAGCGGGGGGGGGCTGGAACACTGAAGCTTTCTTT. Amino acids: CASSLAGGGWNTEAFF.

Note on this clonotype: Germline and junction disagree at one end, which may indicate a read error. This rearrangement joins TRBV12-5 to TRBJ2-1, with D perhaps TRBD2 (5 bases). The CDR3 is 14 residues long. Germline V gene sequence: CDR1 LGHNT, CDR2 FRNRAP. CDR3 sequence reads: CDSAGLGSRNEQFF. CDR3 bases: TGTGATAGTGCCGGACTGGGCAGTCGCAATGAGCAGTTCTTC. The full variable domain, completed using reference TRBV12-5 and TRBJ2-1, is DARVTQTPRHKVTEMGQEVTMRCQPILGHNTVFWYRQTMMQGLELLAYFRNRAPLDDSGMPKDRFSAEMPDATLATLKIQPSEPRDSAVYFCDSAGLGSRNEQFFGPGTRLTVL.